This T cell receptor beta chain was sequenced for a study of shared clonotypes between healthy human individuals. Study information: The study used three CD4 naive, three CD4 memory, two CD8 naive and one CD8 memory plate per donor. Study observations and caveats: Clonotypes shared by all four donors outscored non-shared clonotypes in generation probability.

With regard to this clone: Antigen: not known.

Healthy HIV-negative adults with no recent acute infections or vaccinations were recruited as donors. Assay execution took place at the deep level. Generated by immunoSEQ multiplex PCR, the TCRdb table keeps only in-frame clones and is missing some. The sample consists of roughly 500,000 clones, 90% to 96% of them appearing once. The CDR3 is 17 amino acids. Germline CDR1 reads LNHNV; CDR2 reads YYDKDF (reference sequence). Losses at the gene ends were 6 bases for V and 6 bases for J; bases not matched to a gene: 16. Source material: naive CD4+ T cells sorted from blood. The subset was: CD45RA+ positively selected. The receptor's source is a woman in her 30s in good health. J is TRBJ2-4 and V is TRBV15, with TRBD2 matching over 8 bases. As DNA, the CDR3 is TGTGCCACCAGTCGCCCGGGGGCCCACGGGAGGGGAAACATTCAGTACTTC. It encodes CATSRPGAHGRGNIQYF. Full variable domain (remainder filled in from reference TRBV15 and TRBJ2-4): DAMVIQNPRYQVTQFGKPVTLSCSQTLNHNVMYWYQQKSSQAPKLLFHYYDKDFNNEADTPDNFQSRRPNTSFCFLDIRSPGLGDTAMYLCATSRPGAHGRGNIQYFGAGTRLSVL.